The clone carrying this TCR beta chain was detected ten times or more. Antigen: not known. The data stem from a study of CD8 T cells in ankylosing spondylitis. The CDR3 runs to 15 residues. V dropped 5 bases and J dropped 2; count of bases not matched to a gene: 5. Study results and limitations: Among TCR beta sequences, a motif of roughly 8 highly homologous variants appeared characteristic of ankylosing spondylitis blood. Disease-linked clones had a CD8+ phenotype and relatively low frequency in peripheral blood. Earlier studies detected some motif variants in reactive arthritis synovial fluid and blood.

Construction of TCR beta libraries was performed using quantitative 5'-RACE with molecular barcodes. TCRdb itself ran the 5' RACE reads through MiXCR, one entry per CDR3 protein. The table lists approximately 260,000 distinct CDR3 sequences, approximately 9% of them singletons. The source material was blood, either unsorted or a sorted T cell fraction (not recorded which). This TCR derives from a male donor with ankylosing spondylitis or in good health (not recorded which). This sequence joins TRBV12-3 or TRBV12-4 and TRBJ2-7; 11 nucleotides match TRBD2. CDR3 sequence reads: CASSVLAGGAYEQYF. As DNA, the CDR3 is TGTGCCAGCAGTGTGCTAGCGGGAGGCGCCTACGAGCAGTACTTC.